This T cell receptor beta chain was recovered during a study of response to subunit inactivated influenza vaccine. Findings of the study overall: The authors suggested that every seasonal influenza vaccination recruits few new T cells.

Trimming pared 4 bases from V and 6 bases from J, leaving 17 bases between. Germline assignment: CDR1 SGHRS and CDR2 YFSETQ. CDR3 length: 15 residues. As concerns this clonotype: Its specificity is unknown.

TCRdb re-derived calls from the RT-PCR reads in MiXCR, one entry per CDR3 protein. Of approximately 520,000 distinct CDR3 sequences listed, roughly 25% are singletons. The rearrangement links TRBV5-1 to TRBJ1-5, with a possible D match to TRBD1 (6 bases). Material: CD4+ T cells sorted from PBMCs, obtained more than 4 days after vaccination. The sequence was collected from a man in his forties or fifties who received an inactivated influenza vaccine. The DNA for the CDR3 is TGCGCCAGCAGCCTAATATCGGGGGGCGGTCAGCCCCAGCATTTT. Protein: CASSLISGGGQPQHF.